The rows below give T cell receptor beta chains drawn from one sample of a study of blood T cell repertoires in COVID-19. Clones were read by immunoSEQ multiplex PCR, and TCRdb kept only the in-frame ones, dropping some. The data hold some 250,000 clones, with roughly 90% observed a single time. What was sequenced was peripheral blood. These receptors were collected from a woman aged 25 to 39 with COVID-19, enrolled during active disease. CDR3s include the opening cysteine and the closing phenylalanine or tryptophan. Each record gives: clone size, V gene, CDR3 protein. Expanded clones get a size class; other rows say once, few or many, or leave the size out.

clone size: -
V gene: TRBV4-1
CDR3 protein: CASSQVAGVNEQYF

clone size: -
V gene: TRBV3-1/TRBV3-2
CDR3 protein: CASSRAQSYEQYF

clone size: -
V gene: TRBV5-4
CDR3 protein: CASSPGGTTDTQYF

clone size: -
V gene: TRBV28
CDR3 protein: CASSLPRLSYEQYF

clone size: -
V gene: TRBV6-1
CDR3 protein: CASSDGRQGRQETQYF

clone size: once
V gene: TRBV5-1
CDR3 protein: CASSLKGQGAGEQYF

clone size: -
V gene: TRBV11-2
CDR3 protein: CASSLGGVPYEQYF

clone size: -
V gene: TRBV11-2
CDR3 protein: CASSAPQRGTEAFF

clone size: -
V gene: TRBV15
CDR3 protein: CATSSSTASSYNSPLHF

clone size: few
V gene: TRBV3-1/TRBV3-2
CDR3 protein: CASSPGTGNSPLHF

clone size: -
V gene: TRBV5-1
CDR3 protein: CASSPRWSGGRTDTQYF

clone size: once
V gene: TRBV9
CDR3 protein: CASSVDRAGSDTQYF

clone size: -
V gene: TRBV27
CDR3 protein: CASSPSRYEQFF

clone size: -
V gene: TRBV12-3/TRBV12-4
CDR3 protein: CASSMRVSYEQYF

clone size: once
V gene: TRBV19
CDR3 protein: CATSTLGLAVTDTQYF

clone size: -
V gene: TRBV10-2
CDR3 protein: CASSERTSGINEQFF

clone size: -
V gene: TRBV5-8
CDR3 protein: CASSLSGRNIQYF

clone size: -
V gene: TRBV28
CDR3 protein: CASSPPTGLKNIQYF